The clone carrying this TCR beta chain was detected many times. The CDR3 is made up of 13 amino acids. V lost 0 bases to trimming and J lost 4 bases, with 3 bases between them. CDR1 MNHEY and CDR2 SMNVEV come from the germline V gene (reference sequence). The sample comes from a study of identical twins. TCRdb used MiXCR to reprocess the 5' RACE reads, holding one entry per CDR3 protein. The sample lists roughly 1.6 million distinct CDR3 sequences; around 29% were seen once. The sample taken for sequencing was cord blood. The TCR sequence derives from a newborn girl in good health. This chain links TRBV27 with TRBJ2-2; D not resolved. This CDR3 reads CASSLSGTGELFF. The CDR3, as DNA: TGTGCCAGCAGTTTATCGGGCACCGGGGAGCTGTTTTTT.